These 31 T cell receptor beta chains came from one sample sequenced in a study of cytomegalovirus exposure and HLA in healthy donors. A multiplex PCR was run with 60 Vbeta primers and 13 Jbeta primers. Profiling relied on immunoSEQ multiplex PCR, and the TCRdb table lists in-frame clones only, not all of them. In all, the sample yields about 140,000 clones. Sample: PBMCs. The origin of the receptors is a woman aged 18-29 years in good health and CMV-seronegative.

The chain joins TRBV6-1 to TRBJ1-3, with 7 bases aligning to TRBD1. Germline CDR1 and CDR2: MNHNS and SASEGT. The CDR3 has 15 amino acids. V dropped 2 bases and J dropped 4; count of bases not matched to a gene: 5. The DNA of the CDR3 is TGTGCCAGCAGTGAACTAAGAGGGGGCGGAAACACCATATATTTT. Translated: CASSELRGGGNTIYF.

The chain has TRBV30 and TRBJ1-5; D remains unclear. CDR1 and CDR2 (germline): GTSNPN, SVGIG (reference sequence). Trimming shortened V by 3 bases and J by 5 bases, and 14 bases separated the two germline ends. This CDR3 has 14 residues. CDR3 sequence (DNA): TGTGCCTGGAGCGCCGGGTCATTGGATCAGCCCCAGCATTTT. Its translation is CAWSAGSLDQPQHF.

This rearrangement joins TRBV6-5 to TRBJ2-7, with D possibly being TRBD1 (6 bases). This CDR3 region has 15 residues. Germline CDR1 and CDR2: MNHEY and SVGAGI. V was clipped by 5 bases and J by 4 bases, with 18 bases between them. The DNA for the CDR3 is TGTGCCAGCAGTACCCGACAGGCAGAATTATACGAGCAGTACGTC. Its translation is CASSTRQAELYEQYV.

The CDR3 DNA reads TGCGCCAGCAGCCAGACAGGGGGTGCGGCAGATACGCAGTATTTT. Residues: CASSQTGGAADTQYF. The V and J genes are TRBV5-1 and TRBJ2-3; 9 bases match TRBD1. This CDR3 region has 15 residues. The ends lost 4 bases at V and 4 bases at J; junction bases unmatched: 7. The germline CDR1 and CDR2 sequences are SGHRS and YFSETQ.

This chain links TRBV10-3 with TRBJ2-1; 12 positions match TRBD2. Germline CDR1 reads ENHRY; CDR2 reads SYGVKD. The CDR3 is made up of 16 amino acids. V was pared by 6 bases and J by 6 bases, with 9 bases of the junction left unmatched. The CDR3 is CAISLLTSGRTNEQFF. For the CDR3, the DNA is TGTGCCATCAGCCTACTAACTAGCGGGAGGACCAATGAGCAGTTCTTC.

The chain uses TRBV9 and TRBJ2-7, with D possibly matching TRBD2 (5 bases). Deletions cut 3 bases from V and 5 bases from J, with 18 bases between. The CDR3 length is 15 residues. Germline V lookup: CDR1 SGDLS, CDR2 YYNGEE. DNA for the CDR3: TGTGCCAGCAGCGCCGAAGGGAGTCCATTTGACGAGCAGTACGTC. Translated, it gives CASSAEGSPFDEQYV.

This chain joins TRBV5-1 and TRBJ2-2; TRBD2 aligns across 8 bases. V lost 2 bases to trimming and J lost 5 bases; unmatched junction nucleotides: 5. Germline loops: CDR1 SGHRS, CDR2 YFSETQ. This CDR3 is built from 15 residues. For the CDR3, the DNA is TGCGCCAGCAGCTTTGGAGCGGGAGTTACCGGGGAGCTGTTTTTT. Its protein is CASSFGAGVTGELFF. The full variable domain, its missing parts supplied by reference TRBV5-1 and TRBJ2-2, is KAGVTQTPRYLIKTRGQQVTLSCSPISGHRSVSWYQQTPGQGLQFLFEYFSETQRNKGNFPGRFSGRQFSNSRSEMNVSTLELGDSALYLCASSFGAGVTGELFFGEGSRLTVL.

The chain has TRBV6-5 and TRBJ2-7; D might be TRBD1 (6 bases). V shed 2 bases and J shed 4 bases, with 12 bases lying between them. CDR1 MNHEY and CDR2 SVGAGI come from the germline V gene. The CDR3 is made up of 14 amino acids. Written as DNA, the CDR3 is TGTGCCAGCAGTTACGGGACATCCAGTTACGAGCAGTACTTC. It yields the protein CASSYGTSSYEQYF.

The chain couples TRBV2 to TRBJ2-3; possibly TRBD2 for D (6 bases). The V gene's germline CDR1 is SNHLY and CDR2 FYNNEI. The germline V and J ends were trimmed by 5 bases and 1 base, with 13 bases remaining between them. This CDR3 has 15 amino acids. CDR3 loop: CASSRDFLGTDTQYF. CDR3 nucleotides: TGTGCCAGCAGTAGGGACTTCCTGGGCACAGATACGCAGTATTTT.

Turning to this clone: In the same sample, other DNA sequences code for this CDR3. J is TRBJ2-1 and V is TRBV11-3; D is unresolved. Looked up from germline, CDR1 is SGHNT and CDR2 is YENEEA. Trimming stripped 0 bases from V and 6 bases from J, with 3 bases between. This CDR3 has 12 residues. The CDR3 DNA reads TGTGCCAGCAGCTTAGACAGCAATGAGCAGTTCTTC. Its translation: CASSLDSNEQFF.

Concerning this clone: At one of its ends the junction is not consistent with the germline gene, which may arise from a read error. CDR3 sequence reads: CASSLVAGDYNEQFF. The CDR3 DNA reads TGTGCTAGCAGCTTAGTTGCGGGAGATTACAATGAGCAGTTCTTC. This chain connects TRBV7-7 to TRBJ2-1, with 7 bases lining up with TRBD2. Germline values: CDR1 SSHAT, CDR2 FNYEAQ (reference sequence). The CDR3 totals 15 residues.

The gene calls are TRBV5-1 and TRBJ1-1, with 10 bases matching TRBD1. CDR3 length: 14 amino acids. Trimming cost V 4 bases and J 6 bases; bases outside gene matches: 6. From germline, CDR1 is SGHRS and CDR2 YFSETQ. CDR3 bases: TGCGCCAGCAGCCGGGACAGGGGTTATGCTGAAGCTTTCTTT. It encodes CASSRDRGYAEAFF. Filled out from reference TRBV5-1 and TRBJ1-1, the complete variable domain reads KAGVTQTPRYLIKTRGQQVTLSCSPISGHRSVSWYQQTPGQGLQFLFEYFSETQRNKGNFPGRFSGRQFSNSRSEMNVSTLELGDSALYLCASSRDRGYAEAFFGQGTRLTVV.

The chain links TRBV6-1 to TRBJ2-7, with 11 bases aligning to TRBD2. V trimming: 4 bases; J trimming: 4 bases; junction bases outside the gene matches: 6. This CDR3 has 15 residues. Germline CDR1 and CDR2: MNHNS and SASEGT. For the CDR3, the DNA is TGTGCCAGCAGTGGAGTACTAGCGGGAGCGTACGAGCAGTACTTC. It translates to CASSGVLAGAYEQYF.

The chain has TRBV5-1 and TRBJ1-3; TRBD1 might be the D (5 bases). V was pared by 5 bases and J by 0 bases, with 9 bases between. CDR1 is SGHRS, CDR2 YFSETQ, per germline. This CDR3 is 14 amino acids long. CDR3 residues: CASSLGDSGNTIYF. The CDR3 DNA sequence: TGCGCCAGCAGTCTAGGGGACTCTGGAAACACCATATATTTT. Drawing the rest from reference TRBV5-1 and TRBJ1-3, the complete variable domain is KAGVTQTPRYLIKTRGQQVTLSCSPISGHRSVSWYQQTPGQGLQFLFEYFSETQRNKGNFPGRFSGRQFSNSRSEMNVSTLELGDSALYLCASSLGDSGNTIYFGEGSWLTVV.

Comment on this clone: This sample includes further DNA sequences coding for the same CDR3. The V gene is TRBV18, the J gene TRBJ2-7; TRBD2 aligns across 8 bases. The CDR3 covers 14 residues. The ends lost 2 bases at V and 4 bases at J; junction bases unmatched: 4. Germline values: CDR1 KGHSH, CDR2 LQKENI. The CDR3 coding sequence is TGTGCCAGCTCACCAGGGACTAGTTCGTACGAGCAGTACGTC. Protein: CASSPGTSSYEQYV.

CDR3 sequence (DNA): TGCGCCAGCAGCTCTCGACTAGCGATGGCCTACAATGAGCAGTTCTTC. It yields the protein CASSSRLAMAYNEQFF. V gene TRBV5-1 combines with J gene TRBJ2-1, with 8 bases lining up with TRBD2. The junction had 7 bases not matched to a gene; V was cut back by 3 bases and J by 2 bases. The CDR3 is made up of 16 amino acids. Germline V gene data show CDR1 as SGHRS and CDR2 as YFSETQ.

The chain combines TRBV4-1 with TRBJ2-7; TRBD2 aligns across 10 bases. V dropped 1 base and J dropped 1; count of bases not matched to a gene: 10. The germline V gene encodes CDR1 MGHRA and CDR2 YSYEKL. CDR3 size: 18 residues. The CDR3 loop is CASSQVLSTSGWSYEQYF. CDR3 in DNA: TGCGCCAGCAGCCAAGTTCTCTCGACTAGCGGGTGGTCCTACGAGCAGTACTTC.

This chain joins TRBV5-1 and TRBJ2-1; 11 bases agree with TRBD1. The CDR3 has 15 amino acids. The germline gives CDR1 SGHRS, CDR2 YFSETQ. The J segment lost 3 bases and the V segment lost 5 bases, leaving 4 bases of the junction unmatched. CDR3 protein: CASRPGTGGYNEQFF. Written as DNA, the CDR3 is TGCGCCAGCAGACCCGGGACAGGGGGCTACAATGAGCAGTTCTTC.

The chain recombines TRBV5-8 with TRBJ2-1; 9 bases line up with TRBD1. Germline CDR1 SGHTS, CDR2 YDEGEE. CDR3 length: 15 residues. Trimming cost V 2 bases and J 7 bases; bases outside gene matches: 7. Here the CDR3 DNA reads TGTGCCAGCAGCTTCCATTCGGGACAGGGAAATGAGCAGTTCTTC. It codes for CASSFHSGQGNEQFF.

The chain joins TRBV5-6 to TRBJ2-6, with D hard to call. The CDR3 contains 17 residues. CDR1 is SGHDT, CDR2 YYEEEE, per germline. Trimming stripped 4 bases from V and 0 bases from J, with 14 bases between. The CDR3 sequence: CASSRLLASSGANVLTF. Written as DNA, the CDR3 is TGTGCCAGCAGCCGACTCCTCGCCTCCTCTGGGGCCAACGTCCTGACTTTC.

This chain connects TRBV7-9 to TRBJ2-3; 7 bases align to TRBD2. Losses at the gene ends were 4 bases for V and 2 bases for J; bases not matched to a gene: 9. Germline values: CDR1 SEHNR, CDR2 FQNEAQ (reference sequence). This CDR3 comprises 16 residues. CDR3 in amino acids: CASSSSGGRYTDTQYF. In nucleotides, the CDR3 is TGTGCCAGCAGCTCCTCGGGAGGCCGCTACACAGATACGCAGTATTTT.

This rearrangement joins TRBV11-3 to TRBJ2-5; 8 bases match TRBD2. This CDR3 has 16 amino acids. Trimming removed 4 bases from V and 2 bases from J; junction bases left unmatched: 9. Germline V gene data show CDR1 as SGHNT and CDR2 as YENEEA. For the CDR3, the DNA is TGTGCCAGCAGCTCCCCCGAAGCGGGGGCACAAGAGACCCAGTACTTC. Translation: CASSSPEAGAQETQYF.

The J gene is TRBJ2-3, the V gene TRBV6-4; D call uncertain. Per germline, CDR1 MRHNA and CDR2 SNTAGT. Trimming removed 4 bases at V and 4 bases at J, with 9 bases between. This CDR3 has 13 amino acids. The CDR3 DNA reads TGTGCCAGCAGTGGTGGAGATCCAGATACGCAGTATTTT. Residues: CASSGGDPDTQYF.

J is TRBJ2-5 and V is TRBV6-1; 11 bases are shared with TRBD2. In germline, CDR1 is MNHNS, CDR2 SASEGT. V trimming: 7 bases; J trimming: 6 bases; junction bases outside the gene matches: 7. This CDR3 has 14 amino acids. The CDR3 protein is CASTIAGGFKTQYF. The DNA of the CDR3 is TGTGCCAGCACCATAGCGGGAGGGTTCAAGACCCAGTACTTC.

The CDR3 DNA reads as TGTGCCTGGAGGACAGGGGGCGGGGGCTACACCTTC. Residues: CAWRTGGGGYTF. The chain couples TRBV30 to TRBJ1-2; 10 bases line up with TRBD1. The V gene's germline CDR1 is GTSNPN and CDR2 SVGIG (reference sequence). The CDR3 runs to 12 residues. V trimming: 3 bases; J trimming: 8 bases; junction bases outside the gene matches: 3.

The chain combines TRBV30 with TRBJ2-7; TRBD2 aligns across 10 bases. Germline V gives CDR1 GTSNPN, CDR2 SVGIG (reference sequence). The CDR3 has 11 amino acids. V shed 4 bases and J 7 bases; nucleotides not matched to a gene: 1. This chain's CDR3 is CAWTSGGEQYF. Here the CDR3 DNA reads TGTGCCTGGACTAGCGGGGGTGAGCAGTACTTC.

The chain uses TRBV19 and TRBJ1-1; weak D call: TRBD1 (6 bases). Germline V gene lookup returns CDR1 LNHDA and CDR2 SQIVND (reference sequence). The CDR3 has 16 amino acids. Deletions cut 8 bases from V and 4 bases from J, with 23 bases between. DNA of the CDR3: TGTGCCAGTCTTACCTTACGAAGGGGGAGGGGCACTGAAGCTTTCTTT. It translates to CASLTLRRGRGTEAFF.

This sequence joins TRBV5-4 and TRBJ2-1; D may be TRBD2 (6 bases). Germline CDR1 and CDR2: SGHNT and YYREEE (reference sequence). The CDR3 is made up of 16 amino acids. V was clipped by 6 bases and J by 3 bases, with 19 bases between them. CDR3 loop: CASTLGGGGLYNEQFF. In nucleotides, the CDR3 is TGTGCCAGCACCCTGGGGGGTGGCGGGCTCTACAATGAGCAGTTCTTC. Full variable domain (remainder filled in from reference TRBV5-4 and TRBJ2-1): ETGVTQSPTHLIKTRGQQVTLRCSSQSGHNTVSWYQQALGQGPQFIFQYYREEENGRGNFPPRFSGLQFPNYSSELNVNALELDDSALYLCASTLGGGGLYNEQFFGPGTRLTVL.

J is TRBJ2-1 and V is TRBV5-1, with 7 bases that match TRBD1. The CDR3 has 16 residues. V lost 2 bases, J lost 2 bases, and 7 bases stayed unmatched. Germline V gene sequence: CDR1 SGHRS, CDR2 YFSETQ. In DNA form, the CDR3 reads TGCGCCAGCAGCTTAACGATGACAGGGACCTACAATGAGCAGTTCTTC. Translating it yields CASSLTMTGTYNEQFF.

V and J are TRBV19 and TRBJ1-2; 9 bases match TRBD1. CDR3 size: 17 residues. Germline values: CDR1 LNHDA, CDR2 SQIVND (reference sequence). V dropped 3 bases and J dropped 4; count of bases not matched to a gene: 12. CDR3 in amino acids: CASSIDSWDRASYGYTF. The CDR3 bases are TGTGCCAGTAGTATCGATTCCTGGGACAGGGCGAGCTATGGCTACACCTTC. Filled out from reference TRBV19 and TRBJ1-2, the complete variable domain reads DGGITQSPKYLFRKEGQNVTLSCEQNLNHDAMYWYRQDPGQGLRLIYYSQIVNDFQKGDIAEGYSVSREKKESFPLTVTSAQKNPTAFYLCASSIDSWDRASYGYTFGSGTRLTVV.

The chain couples TRBV5-4 to TRBJ2-2; 13 bases line up with TRBD2. This CDR3 region has 16 residues. Trimming at V came to 4 bases and at J to 8 bases, leaving 8 bases not matched to a gene. Germline V gives CDR1 SGHNT, CDR2 YYREEE (reference sequence). CDR3 bases: TGTGCCAGCAGCGTGGGGACTAGCGGGGCCATGGGGGAGCTGTTTTTT. It encodes CASSVGTSGAMGELFF. The full variable domain, in which reference TRBV5-4 and TRBJ2-2 provide the parts outside the CDR3, is ETGVTQSPTHLIKTRGQQVTLRCSSQSGHNTVSWYQQALGQGPQFIFQYYREEENGRGNFPPRFSGLQFPNYSSELNVNALELDDSALYLCASSVGTSGAMGELFFGEGSRLTVL.